Shown below are 2 T cell receptor beta chains from a single sample sequenced in a study of T cell responses to AZD1222 COVID-19 vaccine. Produced via immunoSEQ multiplex PCR; TCRdb's table is partial and in-frame only. The sample has 150,000 or so clones; roughly nine tenths are singletons. The starting material was peripheral blood, obtained 28 days after the second AZD1222 dose. Source of these receptors: an adult who received the AZD1222 COVID-19 vaccine.

This clone was counted once. V gene TRBV10-3 combines with J gene TRBJ1-3, with D unresolved. The CDR3 sequence is 16 residues long. V was pared by 3 bases and J by 2 bases, with 14 bases between. The germline gives CDR1 ENHRY, CDR2 SYGVKD. CDR3 sequence (DNA): TGTGCCATCAGTGACCTGGTTGGACGGGCTGGAAACACCATATATTTT. Protein product: CAISDLVGRAGNTIYF.

The chain is built from TRBV3-1 (or the pseudogene TRBV3-2) and TRBJ2-3; D ambiguous. The germline CDR1 and CDR2 sequences are LGHDT and YNNKEL (reference sequence). The V and J ends lost 2 bases and 4 bases respectively, with 4 bases between them. The length of the CDR3 is 12 residues. The CDR3 region is CASSQRADTQYF. In DNA form, the CDR3 reads TGTGCCAGCAGCCAAAGGGCAGATACGCAGTATTTT.